The entry that follows covers one TCR beta chain sequence. The Seattle patients joined while their infection was active and were tracked longitudinally afterward. Using immunoSEQ multiplex PCR, the repertoire was profiled, and TCRdb retains in-frame clones only, with some absent. This table holds roughly 280,000 clones, around nine tenths found once. This record comes from a study of blood T cell repertoires in COVID-19. The germline V gene encodes CDR1 KGHSH and CDR2 LQKENI. The CDR3 loop spans 16 amino acids. J gave up 5 bases and V 4 bases, and 12 bases lay outside the gene matches. The rearrangement links TRBV18 to TRBJ2-5; 8 bases map to TRBD2. The source material was peripheral blood. The clonotype was recovered from a woman in her twenties or thirties with COVID-19, enrolled during active disease. Written as DNA, the CDR3 is TGTGCCAGCTCACTGAATCCAGCGGGAGCCGGGGAGACCCAGTACTTC. It yields the protein CASSLNPAGAGETQYF.